The 23 T cell receptor beta chains below all came from one sample that was sequenced in a study of early T cells in non-severe SARS-CoV-2 infection. TCRdb passed the 5' RACE reads through MiXCR, listing each CDR3 protein once. The table records some 85,000 distinct CDR3 sequences, approximately 13% of them present only once. The material sequenced was whole blood. Receptors were obtained from an adult who was a healthcare worker with PCR-confirmed SARS-CoV-2 infection or an uninfected control (not recorded which).

This clonotype was found a few times. The chain has TRBV12-3 or TRBV12-4 and TRBJ2-5; D not resolved. The CDR3 has 13 residues. The ends were cut back, 3 bases at V and 1 base at J, with 6 bases in the middle. The CDR3 bases are TGTGCCAGCAGTTTGGCCTCCCAAGAGACCCAGTACTTC. It encodes CASSLASQETQYF.

This clonotype was counted at least ten times. The chain uses TRBV3-1 and TRBJ1-5; 10 bases are shared with TRBD1. The CDR3 totals 14 residues. V was clipped by 4 bases and J by 4 bases; unmatched bases: 1. CDR1 is LGHDT and CDR2 is YNNKEL in the germline V gene (reference sequence). The CDR3 protein is CASSRTGGNQPQHF. CDR3 in DNA: TGTGCCAGCAGCCGGACAGGGGGGAATCAGCCCCAGCATTTT. The complete variable domain, with remaining parts taken from reference TRBV3-1 and TRBJ1-5, reads DTAVSQTPKYLVTQMGNDKSIKCEQNLGHDTMYWYKQDSKKFLKIMFSYNNKELIINETVPNRFSPKSPDKAHLNLHINSLELGDSAVYFCASSRTGGNQPQHFGDGTRLSIL.

The chain carries TRBV30 and TRBJ2-5, with 9 bases matching TRBD2. Germline V CDR1 and CDR2: GTSNPN, SVGIG (reference sequence). This CDR3 is 15 amino acids long. J lost 2 bases, V lost 8 bases, and 12 bases had no gene match. CDR3 sequence (DNA): TGTGCCCGAAGCGGCGGGGGGGCTGGACAAGAGACCCAGTACTTC. Its protein is CARSGGGAGQETQYF.

The CDR3 protein is CASSQGGLDTQYF. CDR3 nucleotide sequence: TGCGCCAGCAGCCAAGGGGGACTGGATACGCAGTATTTT. This rearrangement joins TRBV4-1 to TRBJ2-3, with D possibly TRBD2 on 6 matching bases. This CDR3 region has 13 residues. The germline CDR1 and CDR2 sequences are MGHRA and YSYEKL. V was cut by 1 base and J by 6 bases, with 8 bases left in between.

This clonotype was seen a few times. The rearrangement uses TRBV7-2 and TRBJ2-5, with D possibly TRBD2 on 7 matching bases. This CDR3 region has 14 residues. From germline, CDR1 is SGHTA and CDR2 FQGNSA. V lost 6 bases to trimming and J lost 1 base, with 12 bases between them. CDR3 in DNA: TGTGCCAGCAGTGCGGGGGCTGTCCAAGAGACCCAGTACTTC. Translated, it gives CASSAGAVQETQYF.

The J gene is TRBJ2-3, the V gene TRBV7-9; TRBD2 matches at 9 bases. Trimming took 8 bases from V and 3 from J; bases not matched to a gene: 15. CDR3 length equals 17 residues. Germline V gives CDR1 SEHNR, CDR2 FQNEAQ (reference sequence). The CDR3 here is CASHDAGGPFWTDTQYF. The CDR3 DNA is TGTGCCAGCCACGACGCGGGGGGGCCTTTTTGGACAGATACGCAGTATTTT. Based on the CDR3 plus reference TRBV7-9 and TRBJ2-3, the full variable domain is DTGVSQNPRHKITKRGQNVTFRCDPISEHNRLYWYRQTLGQGPEFLTYFQNEAQLEKSRLLSDRFSAERPKGSFSTLEIQRTEQGDSAMYLCASHDAGGPFWTDTQYFGPGTRLTVL.

By sample fraction, this clonotype is medium-sized. The V call is TRBV20-1, the J call TRBJ2-5; 8 bases map to TRBD2. Germline trimming cut 6 bases from V and 5 bases from J; bases unmatched to any gene: 8. Germline V gives CDR1 DFQATT, CDR2 SNEGSKA (reference sequence). The CDR3 loop spans 13 amino acids. Here the CDR3 reads CSAGTREWETQYF. The CDR3 region has the DNA TGCAGTGCCGGGACTAGGGAGTGGGAGACCCAGTACTTC.

This clonotype was seen at least ten times. This chain connects TRBV5-8 to TRBJ1-3, with a possible D match to TRBD1 (5 bases). The CDR3 contains 14 residues. Germline CDR1 is SGHTS and CDR2 is YDEGEE. V was shortened by 6 bases and J by 1 base, with 11 bases between the two germline ends. The CDR3 loop is CASTRGASGNTIYF. The CDR3 nucleotides read TGTGCCAGCACCCGGGGCGCTTCTGGAAACACCATATATTTT.

This chain links TRBV5-5 with TRBJ1-4; 7 positions agree with TRBD1. CDR3 length equals 15 residues. The trim removed 1 base at V and 8 bases at J, leaving 8 bases unmatched. Germline V gives CDR1 SGHKS, CDR2 YYEKEE (reference sequence). CDR3: CASSLFETGNEKLFF. The CDR3 DNA reads TGTGCCAGCAGCTTGTTTGAGACAGGGAACGAAAAACTGTTTTTT.

The genes are TRBV2 and TRBJ2-5; 8 nucleotides line up with TRBD1. Germline V gene data show CDR1 as SNHLY and CDR2 as FYNNEI. The CDR3 loop spans 15 amino acids. V shed 8 bases, J shed 1 base, and the junction held 9 bases outside the gene matches. CDR3 nucleotides: TGTGCCAGCGTCCGTGCAGGGGGCCCCCAAGAGACCCAGTACTTC. Translation gives CASVRAGGPQETQYF.

This chain uses TRBV7-9 with TRBJ2-3; D unclear. Germline V gene data show CDR1 as SEHNR and CDR2 as FQNEAQ (reference sequence). Trimming pared 1 base from V and 4 bases from J, leaving 9 bases between. The CDR3 consists of 14 residues. This CDR3 is CASSLGVGPDTQYF. The CDR3 DNA reads as TGTGCCAGCAGCTTAGGTGTAGGTCCAGATACGCAGTATTTT.

This clonotype has ten or more counts. The V call is TRBV12-3 or TRBV12-4, the J call TRBJ1-5; D call uncertain. The CDR3 length is 11 residues. The V end lost 3 bases, the J end lost 9 bases, and 6 bases lay between the germline ends. DNA of the CDR3: TGTGCCAGCAGTTTTGGCCGGCCCCAGCATTTT. Its translation is CASSFGRPQHF.

The V gene is TRBV29-1, the J gene TRBJ1-1; TRBD1 matches 7 bases. V gave up 5 bases and J gave up 5 bases; unmatched junction bases: 5. This CDR3 is 12 amino acids long. Per the germline V gene, CDR1 is SQVTM and CDR2 is ANQGSEA. The CDR3 here is CSVKQGITEAFF. In DNA form, the CDR3 reads TGCAGCGTTAAACAGGGGATTACTGAAGCTTTCTTT.

This chain links TRBV5-5 with TRBJ2-2; D not certain. V was shortened by 4 bases and J by 0 bases, with 7 bases between the two germline ends. This CDR3 is built from 14 residues. Germline values: CDR1 SGHKS, CDR2 YYEKEE (reference sequence). The CDR3 reads CASSAHANTGELFF. In DNA form, the CDR3 reads TGTGCCAGCAGCGCACATGCGAACACCGGGGAGCTGTTTTTT.

This clonotype was picked up many times. CDR3 sequence reads: CASSLAPSPTDTQYF. CDR3 nucleotides: TGTGCCAGCAGCTTAGCTCCTTCCCCCACAGATACGCAGTATTTT. The chain has TRBV11-2 and TRBJ2-3; the D is unclear. Germline assignment: CDR1 SGHAT and CDR2 FQNNGV. V gave up 1 base and J gave up 2 bases, with 10 bases separating them. CDR3 size: 15 residues.

This chain uses TRBV5-1 with TRBJ2-2, with D perhaps matching TRBD2 (6 bases). Germline lookup yields CDR1 SGHRS and CDR2 YFSETQ. This CDR3 contains 14 residues. V gave up 2 bases and J gave up 4 bases, with 9 bases separating them. CDR3 sequence (DNA): TGCGCCAGCAGCTTCTTAGCGGCCACCGGGGAGCTGTTTTTT. Amino acids: CASSFLAATGELFF.

This clonotype was counted many times. The chain combines TRBV7-6 with TRBJ2-2; 9 bases fit TRBD1. The ends lost 5 bases at V and 3 bases at J; junction bases unmatched: 7. This CDR3 spans 16 amino acids. Germline V CDR1 and CDR2: SGHVS, FNYEAQ. DNA of the CDR3: TGTGCCAGCAGCACAACCGGGACAGGGCACACCGGGGAGCTGTTTTTT. Residues: CASSTTGTGHTGELFF.

The chain combines TRBV19 with TRBJ1-2; TRBD1 matches 7 bases. Germline CDR1 reads LNHDA; CDR2 reads SQIVND (reference sequence). The CDR3 runs to 11 residues. The trim removed 9 bases at V and 10 bases at J, leaving 8 bases unmatched. The CDR3, as DNA: TGTGCCAGCAGACAGGGAGACTACTACACCTTC. It yields the protein CASRQGDYYTF.

This clonotype was seen ten or more times. The chain links TRBV7-8 to TRBJ1-2; a weak D match, TRBD1 (5 bases). Looked up from germline, CDR1 is SGHVS and CDR2 is FQNEAQ. V lost 4 bases and J lost 0, with 12 bases in between. The CDR3 spans 15 residues. The CDR3 DNA is TGTGCCAGCAGCTGGAGGGGTCTTTCTAACTATGGCTACACCTTC. It is translated as CASSWRGLSNYGYTF.

This clonotype was recorded only once. This may be a read error, as it is one base from a much larger clone. The gene calls are TRBV6-6 and TRBJ2-2; D not resolved. There are 16 residues in the CDR3. Germline V CDR1 and CDR2: MNHNY, SVGAGI (reference sequence). The CDR3 DNA reads as TGTGCCGGCAGTTACGTCGGTCAGAAAAACACCGGGGAGCTGTTTTTT. As protein: CAGSYVGQKNTGELFF.

The chain has TRBV3-1 and TRBJ2-5; D assignment may be TRBD1 or TRBD2 (5 bases each). Trimming cost V 3 bases and J 0 bases, with 17 bases left between them. Germline V lookup: CDR1 LGHDT, CDR2 YNNKEL (reference sequence). The CDR3 is 17 residues long. The CDR3 protein is CASSHPETGADQETQYF. CDR3 bases: TGTGCCAGCAGCCATCCCGAGACCGGGGCCGACCAAGAGACCCAGTACTTC.

This chain uses TRBV7-9 with TRBJ2-3; 10 bases are a match to TRBD2. Germline V gene sequence: CDR1 SEHNR, CDR2 FQNEAQ (reference sequence). V trimming: 4 bases; J trimming: 0 bases; junction bases outside the gene matches: 4. This CDR3 is 16 amino acids long. Here the CDR3 DNA reads TGTGCCAGCAGCTCCGCTAGCGGGGGTAGCACAGATACGCAGTATTTT. It codes for CASSSASGGSTDTQYF.

This rearrangement joins TRBV10-3 to TRBJ2-3; 10 nucleotides line up with TRBD2. J gave up 9 bases and V 6 bases, and 12 bases lay outside the gene matches. The germline gives CDR1 ENHRY, CDR2 SYGVKD. The CDR3 has 15 amino acids. CDR3 protein: CAISPAGGFLATQYF. CDR3 nucleotide sequence: TGTGCCATCAGCCCAGCGGGGGGGTTCTTAGCCACGCAGTATTTT.